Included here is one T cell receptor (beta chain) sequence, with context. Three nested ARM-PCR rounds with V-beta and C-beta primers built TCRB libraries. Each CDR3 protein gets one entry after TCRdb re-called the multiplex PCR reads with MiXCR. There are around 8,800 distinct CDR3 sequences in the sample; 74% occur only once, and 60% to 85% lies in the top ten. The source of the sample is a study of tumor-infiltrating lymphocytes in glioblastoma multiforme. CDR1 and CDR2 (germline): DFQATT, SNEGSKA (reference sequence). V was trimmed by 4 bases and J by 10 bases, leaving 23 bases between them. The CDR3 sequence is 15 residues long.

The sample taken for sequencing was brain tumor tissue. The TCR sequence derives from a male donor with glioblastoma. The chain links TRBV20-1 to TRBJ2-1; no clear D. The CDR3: CSAISSEWRGDEQFF. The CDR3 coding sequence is TGCAGTGCTATCTCCTCTGAGTGGAGAGGAGACGAGCAGTTCTTC.